The 21 T cell receptor beta chains below were found in one sample sequenced in a study of blood T cell repertoires in COVID-19. Profiled with immunoSEQ multiplex PCR; TCRdb holds only in-frame clones, not every one. The sample holds over 200,000 clones, over 70% seen once. The sequencing sample was made of peripheral blood. Receptor source: a man older than 75 with acute or convalescent COVID-19.

J is TRBJ2-7 and V is TRBV6-5; D is possibly TRBD2 (5 bases). CDR3 length equals 13 residues. CDR1 and CDR2 (germline): MNHEY, SVGAGI. Trimming pared 8 bases from V and 0 bases from J, leaving 11 bases between. The CDR3 spells CASASGSSYEQYF. The CDR3 coding sequence is TGTGCCAGCGCAAGTGGGAGCTCCTACGAGCAGTACTTC.

The chain is built from TRBV29-1 and TRBJ2-7, with 14 bases that match TRBD2. The CDR3 runs 13 residues. The ends lost 6 bases at V and 6 bases at J; junction bases unmatched: 4. Germline lookup yields CDR1 SQVTM and CDR2 ANQGSEA. The CDR3 protein is CSVLTSGRGEQYF. The DNA for the CDR3 is TGCAGCGTGCTGACTAGCGGGAGGGGCGAGCAGTACTTC.

This chain connects TRBV11-3 to TRBJ2-1; 8 positions agree with TRBD2. V lost 5 bases to trimming and J lost 2 bases; unmatched junction nucleotides: 8. CDR3 size: 16 residues. CDR1 is SGHNT and CDR2 is YENEEA in the germline V gene. This CDR3 is CASSLQAGVTYNEQFF. CDR3 bases: TGTGCCAGCAGCCTCCAAGCGGGAGTAACCTACAATGAGCAGTTCTTC.

This rearrangement joins TRBV7-9 to TRBJ1-5; D uncertain. CDR3 length equals 16 residues. V lost 1 base and J 0 bases, leaving 10 bases between the germline ends. Germline-derived CDR1 and CDR2 are SEHNR and FQNEAQ (reference sequence). This CDR3 is CASSLVEGSSNQPQHF. In DNA form, the CDR3 reads TGTGCCAGCAGCTTAGTAGAGGGTAGTAGCAATCAGCCCCAGCATTTT.

CDR3 DNA: TGTGCCAGAAGCTTACCCCCCCGGAGAGGCGGTCACCCTAATGAAAAACTGTTTTTT. The encoded protein is CARSLPPRRGGHPNEKLFF. V and J are TRBV5-3 and TRBJ1-4; no clear D gene. TRBV5-3 has ORF status, its function being uncertain. This CDR3 region has 19 residues. The V and J ends lost 2 bases and 3 bases respectively, with 23 bases between them.

The chain joins TRBV5-1 to TRBJ2-7; perhaps TRBD1 as D (5 bases). Germline CDR1 and CDR2: SGHRS and YFSETQ. This CDR3 comprises 15 residues. V was shortened by 0 bases and J by 7 bases, with 17 bases between the two germline ends. This CDR3 is CASSLGSGNSGEQYF. The CDR3 nucleotides are TGCGCCAGCAGCTTGGGTTCAGGGAATTCTGGAGAGCAGTACTTC.

This sequence joins TRBV4-1 and TRBJ2-7, with 8 bases fitting TRBD1. The CDR3 runs 15 residues. CDR1 and CDR2 (germline): MGHRA, YSYEKL. Germline trimming cut 1 base from V and 2 bases from J; bases unmatched to any gene: 4. Here the CDR3 DNA reads TGCGCCAGCAGCCAAGCCCAGGGACAGGCCTACGAGCAGTACTTC. Its protein product is CASSQAQGQAYEQYF.

The chain joins TRBV6-2 or TRBV6-3 to TRBJ2-1; D is possibly TRBD1 (6 bases). The CDR3 is made up of 12 amino acids. Trimming stripped 5 bases from V and 10 bases from J, with 12 bases between. Per germline, CDR1 MNHEY and CDR2 SVGEGT. The CDR3 bases are TGTGCCAGCAGTCGATATGACAGGGAGCAGTTCTTC. It encodes CASSRYDREQFF.

CDR3 nucleotide sequence: TGTGCCAGCAGCGACGGACAGGGGGCGATGAGAGAGACCCAGTACTTC. Translation gives CASSDGQGAMRETQYF. V usage is TRBV2 and J usage is TRBJ2-5, with 11 nucleotides matching TRBD1. The germline CDR1 and CDR2 sequences are SNHLY and FYNNEI. This CDR3 spans 16 amino acids. J gave up 4 bases and V 6 bases, and 10 bases lay outside the gene matches.

The rearrangement joins TRBV9 to TRBJ1-2; D is possibly TRBD1 (6 bases). This CDR3 has 15 residues. V gave up 3 bases and J gave up 3 bases, with 15 bases separating them. CDR1 and CDR2 (germline): SGDLS, YYNGEE. The CDR3 DNA sequence: TGTGCCAGCAGCGACCACAGGGCGGCTTACTATGGCTACACCTTC. Encoded protein: CASSDHRAAYYGYTF.

The chain links TRBV7-3 to TRBJ2-5, with TRBD2 as a possible D gene (6 bases). The germline CDR1 and CDR2 sequences are SGHTA and FQGTGA. Trimming shortened V by 0 bases and J by 1 base, and 9 bases separated the two germline ends. The CDR3 consists of 15 residues. The CDR3 spells CASSLTREPQETQYF. CDR3 nucleotide sequence: TGTGCCAGCAGCTTAACCCGGGAGCCCCAAGAGACCCAGTACTTC.

The chain joins TRBV6-5 to TRBJ2-7; no clear D gene. CDR1 and CDR2 (germline): MNHEY, SVGAGI. The CDR3 runs 13 residues. V was cut by 7 bases and J by 3 bases, with 13 bases left in between. CDR3 nucleotides: TGTGCCAGCAATCCAGTGTCGGGCTACGAGCAGTACTTC. It is translated as CASNPVSGYEQYF.

The chain joins TRBV5-4 to TRBJ1-2; no firm D call. V lost 0 bases and J lost 4, with 13 bases in between. The CDR3 consists of 15 residues. Germline V gives CDR1 SGHNT, CDR2 YYREEE (reference sequence). The CDR3 protein is CASSLDLAVGYGYTF. CDR3 DNA sequence: TGTGCCAGCAGCTTGGATCTCGCGGTTGGCTATGGCTACACCTTC.

The chain carries TRBV30 and TRBJ1-1; D remains ambiguous. This CDR3 is 10 amino acids long. Germline V lookup: CDR1 GTSNPN, CDR2 SVGIG (reference sequence). V was cut by 2 bases and J by 10 bases, with 8 bases left in between. For the CDR3, the DNA is TGTGCCTGGAGTTCCAGCGCAGCTTTCTTT. It is translated as CAWSSSAAFF.

This chain's CDR3 is CASSVRGSGGARDTQYF. CDR3 bases: TGTGCCAGCAGCGTAAGGGGTAGCGGGGGGGCCAGGGATACGCAGTATTTT. The genes are TRBV7-2 and TRBJ2-3; 11 nucleotides match TRBD2. Trimming at V came to 5 bases and at J to 6 bases, leaving 13 bases not matched to a gene. CDR3 size: 17 residues. CDR1 is SGHTA and CDR2 is FQGNSA in the germline V gene.

This clone was detected a few times. The chain couples TRBV5-1 to TRBJ2-1, with 10 bases aligning to TRBD2. CDR3 size: 16 residues. CDR1 is SGHRS and CDR2 is YFSETQ in the germline V gene. The V and J ends lost 4 bases and 7 bases, in that order; junction bases with no gene match: 11. CDR3 sequence reads: CASSTLAGAGMNEQFF. In DNA form, the CDR3 reads TGCGCCAGCAGCACCCTAGCGGGGGCCGGGATGAATGAGCAGTTCTTC.

This sequence joins TRBV2 and TRBJ2-7; 7 bases agree with TRBD1. The CDR3 loop spans 14 amino acids. The V segment lost 7 bases and the J segment 0 bases; nucleotides outside the gene matches: 6. The germline CDR1 and CDR2 sequences are SNHLY and FYNNEI. The CDR3 protein is CASKLQGSSYEQYF. In DNA, the CDR3 is TGTGCCAGCAAATTACAGGGGTCCTCCTACGAGCAGTACTTC.

This chain links TRBV12-3 or TRBV12-4 with TRBJ1-2, with a tentative D call TRBD1 (6 bases). The V gene lost 6 bases and the J gene lost 13 bases, with 18 bases spanning the gap. The CDR3 spans 12 residues. The CDR3 sequence: CASRPDDRRITF. CDR3 nucleotide sequence: TGTGCCAGCAGACCTGATGACAGGCGGATCACCTTC.

The chain links TRBV27 to TRBJ2-2, with no clear D. The CDR3 has 14 residues. In germline, CDR1 is MNHEY, CDR2 SMNVEV (reference sequence). The V gene lost 3 bases and the J gene lost 5 bases, with 10 bases spanning the gap. The CDR3 sequence: CASSFWPLTGELFF. CDR3 nucleotides: TGTGCCAGCAGTTTCTGGCCGCTTACCGGGGAGCTGTTTTTT.

This clone was found a few times. The rearrangement links TRBV5-1 to TRBJ1-5; TRBD1 might be the D (5 bases). The CDR3 extends over 15 amino acids. V dropped 2 bases and J dropped 4 bases, with 13 bases sitting between them. The germline CDR1 and CDR2 sequences are SGHRS and YFSETQ. As DNA, the CDR3 is TGCGCCAGCAGCTTACGCACTGGGGCAAATCAGCCCCAGCATTTT. Translated, it gives CASSLRTGANQPQHF.

The CDR3 region has the DNA TGTGCCAGCAGTGGGGACACCGACGTCGAGCAGTACTTC. The encoded protein is CASSGDTDVEQYF. This chain links TRBV11-3 with TRBJ2-7; perhaps TRBD1 as D (6 bases). CDR3 length: 13 amino acids. Germline lookup yields CDR1 SGHNT and CDR2 YENEEA. With 6 bases removed from V and 6 bases from J, the gap between germline ends came to 15 bases.